These 12 T cell receptor beta chains came from one sample sequenced in a study of OX40 agonist ivuxolimab in advanced cancers. TCRdb's copy holds only in-frame clones and misses some; the assay was immunoSEQ multiplex PCR. The sample includes 73,000 or so clones, more than 85% of them seen just once. Material: CD4+ or CD8+ T cells sorted from blood, obtained in a trial of the OX40 agonist ivuxolimab. These receptors all stem from an adult with an advanced solid tumor such as melanoma, head and neck, liver or kidney cancer.

V is TRBV10-3 and J is TRBJ2-5; tentatively, D is TRBD1 (5 bases). V was cut by 2 bases and J by 5 bases, with 9 bases left in between. In germline, CDR1 is ENHRY, CDR2 SYGVKD. The CDR3 is made up of 13 amino acids. As DNA, the CDR3 is TGTGCCATCAGTGAGAGCCCAGGGGAGACCCAGTACTTC. Protein product: CAISESPGETQYF.

This chain links TRBV2 with TRBJ2-1; D might be TRBD2 (6 bases). Trimming took 7 bases from V and 3 from J, leaving 16 bases between them. The length of the CDR3 is 15 residues. The germline CDR1 and CDR2 sequences are SNHLY and FYNNEI. The CDR3, as DNA: TGTGCCAGCACCCCCGGAGGGGCCCACTACAATGAGCAGTTCTTC. Its translation: CASTPGGAHYNEQFF.

The chain employs TRBV4-1 and TRBJ1-2; no clear D. CDR3 length: 13 residues. The V and J ends lost 3 bases and 7 bases respectively, with 12 bases between them. CDR1 MGHRA and CDR2 YSYEKL come from the germline V gene. As DNA, the CDR3 is TGCGCCAGCAGCCATAGGACCGCCCCTGGCTACACCTTC. Its protein product is CASSHRTAPGYTF.

This clone was seen just once. CDR3 nucleotide sequence: TGTGCCTGGACCTTAAACACTGAAGCTTTCTTT. Its protein product is CAWTLNTEAFF. The chain couples TRBV30 to TRBJ1-1; D not certain. The CDR3 runs 11 residues. Germline-derived CDR1 and CDR2 are GTSNPN and SVGIG (reference sequence). The V and J ends lost 4 bases and 2 bases respectively, with 5 bases between them.

The rearrangement joins TRBV6-1 to TRBJ2-7; D remains ambiguous. The V gene lost 1 base and the J gene lost 2 bases, with 6 bases spanning the gap. CDR3 length: 13 residues. Germline CDR1 is MNHNS and CDR2 is SASEGT. This CDR3 reads CASSEGITYEQYF. As DNA, the CDR3 is TGTGCCAGCAGTGAAGGGATTACCTACGAGCAGTACTTC.

The chain combines TRBV7-2 with TRBJ1-2; D ambiguous. The CDR3 spans 18 residues. The ends were cut back, 5 bases at V and 0 bases at J, with 22 bases in the middle. Germline-derived CDR1 and CDR2 are SGHTA and FQGNSA. CDR3 nucleotides: TGTGCCAGCAGCCCCTATGCTGGATCCCTAGATGCTAACTATGGCTACACCTTC. This gives the protein CASSPYAGSLDANYGYTF.

Of note for this clone: This same CDR3 is encoded by further DNA sequences in the sample. The chain joins TRBV12-5 to TRBJ1-1; no clear D. The length of the CDR3 is 13 residues. Trimming cost V 5 bases and J 7 bases, with 14 bases left between them. Germline-derived CDR1 and CDR2 are LGHNT and FRNRAP. The CDR3 DNA sequence: TGTGCTAGTGGTCTCTTGGGCGTGGTTGAAGCTTTCTTT. Its translation: CASGLLGVVEAFF. The complete variable domain, with remaining parts taken from reference TRBV12-5 and TRBJ1-1, reads DARVTQTPRHKVTEMGQEVTMRCQPILGHNTVFWYRQTMMQGLELLAYFRNRAPLDDSGMPKDRFSAEMPDATLATLKIQPSEPRDSAVYFCASGLLGVVEAFFGQGTRLTVV.

This chain links TRBV19 with TRBJ1-2; TRBD1 is a possible D gene (5 bases). The V gene lost 1 base and the J gene lost 4 bases, with 19 bases spanning the gap. The V gene's germline CDR1 is LNHDA and CDR2 SQIVND (reference sequence). CDR3 length: 17 residues. CDR3 nucleotide sequence: TGTGCCAGTAGTATAGGACTAGAAAGGGGCGCCGGCTATGGCTACACCTTC. The encoded protein is CASSIGLERGAGYGYTF.

V gene TRBV4-1 combines with J gene TRBJ2-5; the D gene is possibly TRBD2 (5 bases). Germline V gene sequence: CDR1 MGHRA, CDR2 YSYEKL. The CDR3 contains 18 residues. The V and J ends lost 4 bases and 2 bases respectively, with 23 bases between them. CDR3 nucleotides: TGCGCCAGCAGCCCGATCCCGACGGGGAGTTTACGGCAAGAGACCCAGTACTTC. As protein: CASSPIPTGSLRQETQYF.

V is TRBV4-3 and J is TRBJ2-1; TRBD2 aligns across 11 bases. The CDR3 sequence is 19 residues long. Trimming removed 2 bases from V and 4 bases from J; junction bases left unmatched: 13. Germline V gives CDR1 LGHNA, CDR2 YSLEER. CDR3 DNA sequence: TGCGCCAGCAGCCAATACCGAGCCCCATCTAGCGGGGGGTACAATGAGCAGTTCTTC. It codes for CASSQYRAPSSGGYNEQFF.

The gene calls are TRBV9 and TRBJ2-6; D is undetermined. CDR3 length: 14 residues. Trimming left V 0 bases short and J 0 bases short, with 1 base between. Germline values: CDR1 SGDLS, CDR2 YYNGEE. CDR3 nucleotides: TGTGCCAGCAGCGTAGGCTCTGGGGCCAACGTCCTGACTTTC. This encodes CASSVGSGANVLTF. Using reference TRBV9 and TRBJ2-6 for the parts outside the CDR3, the full variable domain is DSGVTQTPKHLITATGQRVTLRCSPRSGDLSVYWYQQSLDQGLQFLIQYYNGEERAKGNILERFSAQQFPDLHSELNLSSLELGDSALYFCASSVGSGANVLTFGAGSRLTVL.

The chain links TRBV29-1 to TRBJ2-7; D may be TRBD1 or TRBD2 (5 bases each). This CDR3 is 12 amino acids long. Trimming took off 2 bases at V and 2 bases at J, with 7 bases between the two ends. CDR1 and CDR2 (germline): SQVTM, ANQGSEA. CDR3 residues: CSVEKGPYEQYF. The CDR3, as DNA: TGCAGCGTTGAAAAGGGACCCTACGAGCAGTACTTC.